These T cell receptor beta chains were read from a single sample in a study of control samples from healthy donors and cancer patients. Libraries were prepared by immunoSEQ multiplex PCR; TCRdb keeps only in-frame clonotypes and omits some of them. The sample carries 70,000 to 90,000 clones, roughly 92% recorded once. What was sequenced was blood. These receptors all stem from a woman in her thirties or forties in good health. CDR3s leave out the opening cysteine and the closing phenylalanine or tryptophan.

CDR3,length,V,J
ASSYSTGAFFSPLH,14,TRBV6-5,TRBJ1-6
ASSESGRISIYGYT,14,TRBV2,TRBJ1-2
ASSPEGQTYGYT,12,TRBV9,TRBJ1-2
ASSQATGPNYGYT,13,TRBV4-1,TRBJ1-2
ASSQQGPYGYT,11,TRBV28,TRBJ1-2
ASRSRQGYGYT,11,TRBV28,TRBJ1-2
AWSVGRDYEQY,11,TRBV30,TRBJ2-7
ASSDLLIGFQETQY,14,TRBV2,TRBJ2-5
ASSQGTGGSPLH,12,TRBV4-3,TRBJ1-6
ASSLTGFSYNEQF,13,TRBV27,TRBJ2-1
ASSLVGDTEAF,11,TRBV12-3/TRBV12-4,TRBJ1-1
ASSVGGTGVSYEQY,14,TRBV5-4,TRBJ2-7
ASSFGGLNTEAF,12,TRBV7-6,TRBJ1-1
ASSVLRTGNYGYT,13,TRBV5-1,TRBJ1-2
ASSIIGPEKLF,11,TRBV19,TRBJ1-4
ASSFWGDTEAF,11,TRBV12-3/TRBV12-4,TRBJ1-1
ASSPGLALREQF,12,TRBV19,TRBJ2-1
ASSPRLNSYEQY,12,TRBV19,TRBJ2-7
ASSQSEEEGGPGTDTQY,17,TRBV23-1,TRBJ2-3
ATSRDLTGPQPQH,13,TRBV15,TRBJ1-5
AISDQGLGQNNEQF,14,TRBV10-3,TRBJ2-1
ASSFRTPMGRGGYYNEQF,18,TRBV27,TRBJ2-1
ASSLAFYTDAAADTQY,16,TRBV5-8,TRBJ2-3
ASSTRGDLLFEQY,13,TRBV19,TRBJ2-7
ASSMGGNQPQH,11,TRBV2,TRBJ1-5
ASSLVVRTNTNEKLF,15,TRBV5-8,TRBJ1-4
ASSSGAGTPGANVLT,15,TRBV18,TRBJ2-6
ASSPDRGASRNTIY,14,TRBV7-9,TRBJ1-3
ASSFSGSLNTEAF,13,TRBV5-5,TRBJ1-1
ASSGQAYEQY,10,TRBV14,TRBJ2-7
AISESLDRPETQY,13,TRBV10-3,TRBJ2-5
AWSRKGLGGYEQY,13,TRBV30,TRBJ2-7
AISEGGGLGDYNEQF,15,TRBV10-3,TRBJ2-1
ATQGGVGETQY,11,TRBV2,TRBJ2-5
ASSEIWGQGAREQF,14,TRBV25-1,TRBJ2-1
ASSPPAGVQETQY,13,TRBV18,TRBJ2-5
ASHPTGVETQY,11,TRBV23-1,TRBJ2-5
ASSLEVAREQY,11,TRBV5-4,TRBJ2-7
ASSFRDHGYT,10,TRBV11-2,TRBJ1-2
ASSRQGGTEAF,11,TRBV4-3,TRBJ1-1
ASSLLASSTDTQY,13,TRBV5-1,TRBJ2-3
ASSKGSGTGGAYYGYT,16,TRBV21-1,TRBJ1-2
ASRLVDEQF,9,TRBV12-3/TRBV12-4,TRBJ2-1
ASSLGFNEQF,10,TRBV7-9,TRBJ2-1
ASSQDFGQGAVGYT,14,TRBV3-1/TRBV3-2,TRBJ1-2
ASSPEVNTEAF,11,TRBV6-5,TRBJ1-1
ASTGRSNQPQH,11,TRBV12-3/TRBV12-4,TRBJ1-5
ASSRRARDTQY,11,TRBV13,TRBJ2-3
ASSLFWTGGLVNTEAF,16,TRBV27,TRBJ1-1
ASSLTGSGANVLT,13,TRBV7-2,TRBJ2-6
ASSTTGSRGYT,11,TRBV18,TRBJ1-2
ASSPGGGLRYT,11,TRBV9,TRBJ1-2
ASSPLGTGGDYGYT,14,TRBV14,TRBJ1-2